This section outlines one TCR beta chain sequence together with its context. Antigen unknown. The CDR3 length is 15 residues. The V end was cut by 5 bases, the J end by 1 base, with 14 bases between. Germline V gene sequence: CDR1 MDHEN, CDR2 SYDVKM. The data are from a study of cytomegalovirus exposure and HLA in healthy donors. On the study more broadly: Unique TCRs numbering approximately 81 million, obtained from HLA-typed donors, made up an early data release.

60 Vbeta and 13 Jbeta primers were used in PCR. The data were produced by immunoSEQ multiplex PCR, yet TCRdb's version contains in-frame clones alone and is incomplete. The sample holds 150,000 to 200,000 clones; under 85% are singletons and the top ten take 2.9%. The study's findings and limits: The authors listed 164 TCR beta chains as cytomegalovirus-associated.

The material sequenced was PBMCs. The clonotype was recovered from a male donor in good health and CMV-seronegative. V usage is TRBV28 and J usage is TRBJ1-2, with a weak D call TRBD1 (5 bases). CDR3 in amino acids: CASSLAQGGNYGYTF. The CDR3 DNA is TGTGCCAGCAGTCTCGCGCAGGGTGGTAACTATGGCTACACCTTC.